This TCR beta chain was recovered during a study of T cell responses to AZD1222 COVID-19 vaccine. This clone was seen more than once but under ten times. What it recognizes is unknown. General study findings and limits: Females outnumbered males among donors, who were mostly white British; clonal diversity was possibly underestimated. After two AZD1222 doses, spike-specific TCR breadth and depth rose versus day 0. Of spike-specific TCRs, nearly half reportedly target regions left unmutated in variants. Across the whole spike, CD4 TCRs peaked at regions 160-218 and 743-854.

The data were produced by immunoSEQ multiplex PCR, yet TCRdb's version contains in-frame clones alone and is incomplete. The table records tens of thousands of clones, just over 85% of them present only once. Germline V gene data show CDR1 as SGHRS and CDR2 as YFSETQ. With 4 bases clipped from V and 4 bases from J, the junction kept 8 bases outside the gene matches. This CDR3 region has 15 residues. This TCR derives from an adult in good health. This sequence joins TRBV5-1 and TRBJ2-5; 9 bases align to TRBD1. Material: peripheral blood, obtained on day 0 of AZD1222 vaccination. This CDR3 is CASSASGQGIETQYF. The CDR3 DNA follows: TGCGCCAGCAGCGCCTCGGGACAGGGCATAGAGACCCAGTACTTC.